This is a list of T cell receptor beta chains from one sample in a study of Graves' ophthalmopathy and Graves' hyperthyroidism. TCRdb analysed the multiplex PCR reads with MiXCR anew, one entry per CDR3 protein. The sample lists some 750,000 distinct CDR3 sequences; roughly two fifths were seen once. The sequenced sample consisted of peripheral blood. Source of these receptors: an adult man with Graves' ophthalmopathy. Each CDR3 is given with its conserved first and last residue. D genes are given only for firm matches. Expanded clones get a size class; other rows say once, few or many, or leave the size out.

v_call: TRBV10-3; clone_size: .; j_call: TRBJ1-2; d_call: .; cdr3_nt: TGTGCCATCAGTTACCTTGGGAGCCTCGACGGTGGCTACACCTTC; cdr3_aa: CAISYLGSLDGGYTF
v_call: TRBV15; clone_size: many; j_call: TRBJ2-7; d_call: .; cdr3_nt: TGTGCCACCAGCAGAGGCAGGGAGGCCTACGAGCAGTACTTC; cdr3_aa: CATSRGREAYEQYF
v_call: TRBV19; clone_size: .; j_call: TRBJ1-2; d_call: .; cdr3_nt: TGTGCCAGTAGTCCACCGGGACTCTATGGCTACACCTTC; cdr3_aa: CASSPPGLYGYTF
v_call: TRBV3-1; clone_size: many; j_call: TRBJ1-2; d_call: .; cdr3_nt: TGTGCCAGCAGCCAATGGTCGGAAAACTATGGCTACACCTTC; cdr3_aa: CASSQWSENYGYTF
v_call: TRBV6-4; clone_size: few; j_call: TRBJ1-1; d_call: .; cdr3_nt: TGTGCCAGCAGACCGGACAGCGACACTGAAGCTTTCTTT; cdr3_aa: CASRPDSDTEAFF
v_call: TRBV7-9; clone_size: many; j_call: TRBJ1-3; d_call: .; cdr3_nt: TGTGCCAGCAGCCAAGGGGCTGGAAACACCATATATTTT; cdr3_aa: CASSQGAGNTIYF
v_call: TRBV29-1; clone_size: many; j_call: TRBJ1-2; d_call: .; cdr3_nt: TGCAGCGCTGATGGCTACACCTTC; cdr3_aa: CSADGYTF
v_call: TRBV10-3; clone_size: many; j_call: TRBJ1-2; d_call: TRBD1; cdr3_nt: TGTGCCGCAGTGGGACAGCTCTATGGCTACACCTTC; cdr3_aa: CAAVGQLYGYTF
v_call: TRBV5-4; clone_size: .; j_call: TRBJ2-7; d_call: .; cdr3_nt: TGTGCCAGCAGCTTGGATGTGGGGTCCTACGAGCAGTACTTC; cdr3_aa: CASSLDVGSYEQYF
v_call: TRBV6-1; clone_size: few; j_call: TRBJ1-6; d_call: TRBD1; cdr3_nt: TGTGCCAGCAGATTGGGACAGGGGTTTGATTCACCCCTCCACTTT; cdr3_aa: CASRLGQGFDSPLHF